These T cell receptor beta chains were read from a single sample in a study of cytomegalovirus exposure and HLA in healthy donors. Libraries were prepared by immunoSEQ multiplex PCR; TCRdb keeps only in-frame clonotypes and omits some of them. Counted here are roughly 99,000 clones, roughly 73% occurring once; the ten biggest clones make up 6.5% to 8.5%. The sequencing input was PBMCs. The receptors come from a man aged 25-45 years in good health and CMV-seronegative. Each CDR3 is given with its conserved first and last residue. The order of the fields is J gene, V gene, clone size, D gene, CDR3 DNA, CDR3 protein. D genes are given only for firm matches. Size tells how often a clone was seen (once, few, many) or the class of an expanded clone, and some rows leave it out.

TRBJ2-5,TRBV7-9,NA,TRBD1,TGTGCCAGCAGCTTACAGGGGGCGGGTGGCGAGACCCAGTACTTC,CASSLQGAGGETQYF
TRBJ1-1,TRBV9,NA,NA,TGTGCCAGCAGCACAGCGGACGGGGGGACCGAAGCTTTCTTT,CASSTADGGTEAFF
TRBJ2-2,TRBV5-1,few,NA,TGCGCCAGCAGCTCCGGGGAGAACACCGGGGAGCTGTTTTTT,CASSSGENTGELFF
TRBJ2-3,TRBV7-9,NA,TRBD2,TGTGCCAGCAGCTTAGGGAGAGCGGGGATTACAGATACGCAGTATTTT,CASSLGRAGITDTQYF
TRBJ1-2,TRBV6-6,NA,NA,TGTGCCAGCAGAGAGACAGTCGATTGCGGCTACACCTTC,CASRETVDCGYTF
TRBJ2-1,TRBV11-3,few,NA,TGTGCCAGCAGCCCCCCAGGGGCAGGCAATGAGCAGTTCTTC,CASSPPGAGNEQFF
TRBJ2-1,TRBV4-1,NA,TRBD2,TGCGCCAGCAGCCAAGAGGGGGGGGACGGAAGCTCCTACAATGAGCAGTTCTTC,CASSQEGGDGSSYNEQFF
TRBJ2-2,TRBV5-5,NA,TRBD2,TGTGCCAGCAGCTCGGTAGCGGGAAGGAACACCGGGGAGCTGTTTTTT,CASSSVAGRNTGELFF
TRBJ2-1,TRBV6-6,once,TRBD1,TGTGCCAGCAGTTACCTTAGACAGGGGGCCGATGAGCAGTTCTTC,CASSYLRQGADEQFF
TRBJ1-2,TRBV27,once,TRBD1,TGTGCCAGTGCCGAGGGGGCGAACTATGGCTACACCTTC,CASAEGANYGYTF
TRBJ2-5,TRBV4-1,medium-sized,TRBD1,TGCGCCAGCAGCCAAGAGTTTAGACAGGGGAGAGAGACCCAGTACTTC,CASSQEFRQGRETQYF
TRBJ1-5,TRBV4-1,NA,TRBD1,TGCGCCAGCAGCCAGGTATACCGGGACAGGGGAGGAGGTCAGCCCCAGCATTTT,CASSQVYRDRGGGQPQHF
TRBJ1-1,TRBV28,once,NA,TGTGCCAGCAGCCGAACCGTACAGGGAACGAACACTGAAGCTTTCTTT,CASSRTVQGTNTEAFF
TRBJ2-6,TRBV7-6,NA,TRBD1,TGTGCCAGCAGCTTAGAACCCCGGGACAGGGGTCGCCTGGGAGGGGCCAACGTCCTGACTTTC,CASSLEPRDRGRLGGANVLTF
TRBJ2-5,TRBV4-1,NA,NA,TGCGCCAGCAGCCAAAGGAGTCGGGAGACCCAGTACTTC,CASSQRSRETQYF
TRBJ2-3,TRBV7-3,once,TRBD2,TGTGCCAGCAGACGGCGGGAGAGCACAGATACGCAGTATTTT,CASRRRESTDTQYF
TRBJ2-1,TRBV27,NA,TRBD2,TGTGCCAGCAGTCTAGCGGGAGGGAATGAGCAGTTCTTC,CASSLAGGNEQFF
TRBJ1-1,TRBV6-1,once,TRBD1,TGTGCCGGCCATACAGGGGATACTGAAGCTTTCTTT,CAGHTGDTEAFF
TRBJ2-3,TRBV27,NA,TRBD2,TGTGCCAGCAGTTATCGGGGGGGCACAGATACGCAGTATTTT,CASSYRGGTDTQYF
TRBJ2-7,TRBV5-1,NA,NA,TGCGCCAGCAGCTTGGTGCAGGGAGGGGGGGAGCAGTACTTC,CASSLVQGGGEQYF
TRBJ2-1,TRBV10-1,NA,NA,TGCGCCAGCAGTGGTCCGGTAGTAAATGAGCAGTTCTTC,CASSGPVVNEQFF
TRBJ2-7,TRBV11-2,NA,NA,TGTGCCAGCAGCCCCAACCCTAGTTCAGTAAACGAGCAGTACTTC,CASSPNPSSVNEQYF
TRBJ2-3,TRBV27,NA,TRBD1,TGTGCCAGCAGTTTACGTAACAGGGGGGTTTCCACAGATACGCAGTATTTT,CASSLRNRGVSTDTQYF
TRBJ2-7,TRBV10-3,NA,TRBD1,TGTGCCATTACGGGACAGGGGGGTTTGGAGCAGTACTTC,CAITGQGGLEQYF
TRBJ1-1,TRBV29-1,NA,NA,TGCAGCGCGACGAAGGGGGCTGAAGCTTTCTTT,CSATKGAEAFF
TRBJ1-1,TRBV18,NA,NA,TGTGCCAGCTCACCAGCTCGCGCGAACACTGAAGCTTTCTTT,CASSPARANTEAFF
TRBJ2-7,TRBV7-6,NA,TRBD2,TGTGCCAGCAGCTTAATTAGAAGCGGGAGGGCCTCTCACGAGCAGTACTTC,CASSLIRSGRASHEQYF
TRBJ2-3,TRBV15,NA,TRBD2,TGTGCCACCAGCAGCGAGTCTAGCGGGACAAACACAGATACGCAGTATTTT,CATSSESSGTNTDTQYF
TRBJ1-1,TRBV5-1,NA,NA,TGCGCCAGCAGCTTGGGGCAGCGCAACACTGAAGCTTTCTTT,CASSLGQRNTEAFF
TRBJ2-1,TRBV29-1,NA,TRBD2,TGCAGCGTTGAATCGGCGGGTAGCGGGAGAGAGTACAATGAGCAGTTCTTC,CSVESAGSGREYNEQFF
TRBJ2-1,TRBV5-6,few,TRBD1,TGTGCCAGCAGCTTACCGGGGACAGGGGGCTGGGCCGTGGAGGAGCAGTTCTTC,CASSLPGTGGWAVEEQFF
TRBJ1-2,TRBV28,NA,TRBD1,TGTGCCAGCAGATCGGACAGGGTGTATGGCTACACCTTC,CASRSDRVYGYTF
TRBJ2-7,TRBV6-9,NA,NA,TGTGCCAGCCACTCGGAGGGACAGAGCTGTTCCTACGAGCAGTACTTC,CASHSEGQSCSYEQYF
TRBJ2-5,TRBV6-5,NA,NA,TGTGCCAGCAGTACCCCGGGAGAGCAGTACTTC,CASSTPGEQYF
TRBJ1-5,TRBV19,NA,NA,TGTGCCAGTAGTATTTACGTAGATAGCAATCAGCCCCAGCATTTT,CASSIYVDSNQPQHF
TRBJ2-5,TRBV19,NA,NA,TGTGCCAGTAGTATCAGCCGCAGGGTTAGGGAGACCCAGTACTTC,CASSISRRVRETQYF
TRBJ1-3,TRBV28,NA,NA,TGTGCCAGCAGAAGCGTGGATTCCATATATTTT,CASRSVDSIYF
TRBJ2-7,TRBV29-1,NA,NA,TGCAGCGTAGTCCTACCGAGCTCCTACGAGCAGTACTTC,CSVVLPSSYEQYF
TRBJ1-4,TRBV7-8,few,NA,TGTGCCAGCAGCCTACTACGAACTAATGAAAAACTGTTTTTT,CASSLLRTNEKLFF
TRBJ1-1,TRBV27,few,NA,TGTGCCAGCAGTCCTAGCCCCACAGGGATCACTGAAGCTTTCTTT,CASSPSPTGITEAFF
TRBJ1-4,TRBV15,NA,TRBD1,TGTGCCACCAGCAGAGGGATTACAGGGGTAAATGAAAAACTGTTTTTT,CATSRGITGVNEKLFF
TRBJ1-6,TRBV13,NA,NA,TGTGCCAGCAGCACCCGGGGTATCTCGGGCTCCTATAATTCACCCCTCCACTTT,CASSTRGISGSYNSPLHF
TRBJ2-7,TRBV18,NA,NA,TGTGCCAGCTCACCACCGGAGAATGCCTACGAGCAGTACTTC,CASSPPENAYEQYF
TRBJ2-5,TRBV6-1,NA,TRBD2,TGTGCCAGCAGGATAGCGGGGGGGCCAGAGACCCAGTACTTC,CASRIAGGPETQYF
TRBJ2-7,TRBV5-1,few,TRBD1,TGCGCCAGCAGCTTGGATGGACAGGGGGTGCAGTACTTC,CASSLDGQGVQYF
TRBJ2-2,TRBV28,NA,NA,TGTGCCAGTATTCCGGGGTCCACCGGGGAGCTGTTTTTT,CASIPGSTGELFF
TRBJ2-2,TRBV2,many,TRBD2,TGTGCCATCCCATTGGGGGGGGCCGGGGAGCTGTTTTTT,CAIPLGGAGELFF
TRBJ1-1,TRBV7-9,few,NA,TGTGCCAGCAGCCATGAACAGGGCACAACGAACACTGAAGCTTTCTTT,CASSHEQGTTNTEAFF
TRBJ1-4,TRBV7-3,NA,NA,TGTGCCAGCAGCTTAAACAGAAATGAAAAACTGTTTTTT,CASSLNRNEKLFF
TRBJ1-5,TRBV19,few,NA,TGTGCCAGCGGATCTAGGAAAAGCAATCAGCCCCAGCATTTT,CASGSRKSNQPQHF
TRBJ1-6,TRBV18,NA,NA,TGTGCCAGCTCCGATCAGGGCGCCTATAATTCACCCCTCCACTTT,CASSDQGAYNSPLHF
TRBJ2-1,TRBV29-1,NA,TRBD1,TGCAGCGTTGCCCAGGCGGGACAGGGACCCTACAATGAGCAGTTCTTC,CSVAQAGQGPYNEQFF
TRBJ2-1,TRBV15,NA,NA,TGTGCCACCAGCAGAGATGCCAATCGCGACTACAATGAGCAGTTCTTC,CATSRDANRDYNEQFF